This T cell receptor beta chain was sequenced in a study of Ad26.COV2.S vaccination and SARS-CoV-2 variants listed by TCRdb under 2021. Background on the whole study: Donors in the vaccine arm were drawn from COV1001, a multicentre, randomized, double-blind, placebo-controlled phase I-IIa trial testing Ad26.COV2.S in healthy adults. The TCR-sequenced set comprised approximately 30 samples: some 19 Ad26.COV2.S vaccine recipients, 5 placebo recipients and 8 SARS-CoV-2 convalescent individuals. Ad26.COV2.S was administered intramuscularly at 5 x 10^10 or 1 x 10^11 viral particles, either as a single shot or as two shots given 56 days apart. Trial participants were randomized into five groups of five: low-dose or high-dose Ad26.COV2.S given once or twice, or placebo on both occasions. TCRbeta repertoire sequencing served as the tool for gauging how specific and how broad the SARS-CoV-2-reactive T cell receptors were following Ad26.COV2.S vaccination. Throughout the experiments and outcome assessment, investigators stayed blinded to trial group allocation. Study-level results and caveats: The authors noted that total T cell responses may have been underestimated by the TCR breadth and depth analyses. The study was not powered for comparison of responses between vaccine doses or regimens. Comparable non-spike TCR breadth was observed between vaccine and placebo recipients, consistent with only spike being contained in the vaccine. Ad26.COV2.S recipients had higher spike-specific TCR breadth than placebo recipients (P = 0.0014). After vaccination, spike-specific CD8+ and CD4+ T cell responses were reported to show substantial breadth.

Including cysteine and phenylalanine, the CDR3 has 17 amino acids. Kept here is only the CDR3 DNA, which spans 51 bases and is read in frame from base 1. Regarding this clone: Its antigen is currently not known. Base qualities are not at hand, and no much larger clone is one base apart.

TCRbeta CDR3 regions were sequenced with the immunoSEQ Assay. After extraction, genomic DNA underwent amplification by bias-controlled multiplex PCR, followed by high-throughput sequencing. Regarding the original processing steps: To quantify the absolute abundance of each unique TCRbeta CDR3 region, sequences were collapsed and filtered. Usable DNA was measured by amplifying reference genes present in all nucleated cells, and TCRbeta template counts were normalized to that usable DNA to estimate T cell fraction. Repertoire TCRs were annotated as SARS-CoV-2-specific by exact matching of V gene, CDR3 amino acid sequence and J gene to a known reactive TCR set. The reference SARS-CoV-2 TCR set was obtained from MIRA and was filtered for enrichment in COVID-19-positive ImmuneCODE repertoires, whereby public or cross-reactive TCRs were removed. Based on the MIRA antigens, annotated TCRs were further analysed at the level of specific ORF or position within ORF. Breadth was defined as the number of annotated unique rearrangements divided by the total number of unique productive rearrangements, and depth was defined as the summed frequency of the annotated unique rearrangements. Two-sided Wilcoxon rank-sum tests were used to compare TCR breadth between groups. Here the immuneACCESS table is served through TCRdb, limited to in-frame sequences with V and J called. Missing clones are a known gap in these copies; in checked studies unresolved V genes cover under half, and the rest lacks a known reason. The D gene and trimming were derived from the DNA, and the V and J assignments and clone size from that table. Present in this sample are under 550,000 clones, 85% to 90% of which were seen just once. Less than 4.5% of the sample lies in the top ten.

Taken with the paper, the label for treatment or condition translates to: approximately 18 received Ad26.COV2.S at low or high dose, single or two shots; several received placebo; per-sample allocation not given. For vaccine and placebo recipients, repertoires were sequenced using samples collected on day 63 after the first injection. Cohort 1b enrolled around 24 adults aged 18-55 years at a single site in Boston, USA, between 29 July and 7 August 2020. Ad26.COV2.S was a replication-incompetent adenovirus type 26 vector expressing a prefusion-stabilized SARS-CoV-2 spike protein from the original Wuhan strain.

The sequence joins TRBV21-1 to TRBJ2-7; whether TRBD2, the table's D call, matches the DNA was not checked. TRBV21-1 represents a pseudogene. The source of this sequence is a person between 18 and 65 years old who received the Ad26.COV2.S COVID-19 vaccine or a placebo. The sequencing used peripheral blood, collected in a trial of Ad26.COV2.S vaccine versus placebo. The nucleotides are TGTGCCAGCACCACGGGGGTCCTAGCGGGGTCTAGGAACGAGCAGTACTTC. Its amino acids are CASTTGVLAGSRNEQYF.